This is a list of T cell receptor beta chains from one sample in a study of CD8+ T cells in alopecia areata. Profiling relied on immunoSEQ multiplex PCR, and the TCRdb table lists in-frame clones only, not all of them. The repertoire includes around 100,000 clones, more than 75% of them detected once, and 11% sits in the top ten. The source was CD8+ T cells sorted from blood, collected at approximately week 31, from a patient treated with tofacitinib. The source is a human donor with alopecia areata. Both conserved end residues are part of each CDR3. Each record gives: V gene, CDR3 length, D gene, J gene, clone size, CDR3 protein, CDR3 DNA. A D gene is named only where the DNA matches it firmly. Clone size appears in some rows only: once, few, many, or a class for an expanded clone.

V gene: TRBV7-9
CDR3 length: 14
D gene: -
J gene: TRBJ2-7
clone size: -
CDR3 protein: CASSLGEGTYEQYF
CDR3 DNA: TGTGCCAGCAGCTTAGGAGAGGGAACCTACGAGCAGTACTTC

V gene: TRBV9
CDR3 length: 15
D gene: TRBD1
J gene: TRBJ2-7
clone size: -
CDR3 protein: CASSVATGGTYEQYF
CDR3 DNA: TGTGCCAGCAGCGTAGCGACAGGGGGTACCTACGAGCAGTACTTC

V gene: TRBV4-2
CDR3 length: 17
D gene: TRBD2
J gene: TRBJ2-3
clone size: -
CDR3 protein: CASSQGLAGVGTDTQYF
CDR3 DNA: TGTGCCAGCAGCCAAGGACTAGCGGGGGTAGGCACAGATACGCAGTATTTT

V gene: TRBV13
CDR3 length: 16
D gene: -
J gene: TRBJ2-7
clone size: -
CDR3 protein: CASSSSDTSISYEQYF
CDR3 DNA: TGTGCCAGCAGCTCAAGCGACACCTCAATATCGTACGAGCAGTACTTC

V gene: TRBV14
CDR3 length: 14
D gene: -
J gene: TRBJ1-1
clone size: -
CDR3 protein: CASSPSQGNTEAFF
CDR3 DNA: TGTGCCAGCAGCCCATCACAGGGGAACACTGAAGCTTTCTTT

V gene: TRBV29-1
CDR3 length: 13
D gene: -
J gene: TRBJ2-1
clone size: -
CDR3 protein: CSVQFVTSNEQFF
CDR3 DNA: TGCAGCGTCCAGTTCGTGACTAGCAATGAGCAGTTCTTC

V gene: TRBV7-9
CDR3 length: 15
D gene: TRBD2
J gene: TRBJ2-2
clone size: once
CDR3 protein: CASSPRTSFTGELFF
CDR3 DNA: TGTGCCAGCAGCCCGCGGACTAGTTTCACCGGGGAGCTGTTTTTT

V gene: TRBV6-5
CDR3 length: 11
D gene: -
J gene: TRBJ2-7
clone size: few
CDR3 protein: CASSWNYEQYF
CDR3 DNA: TGTGCCAGCAGTTGGAACTACGAGCAGTACTTC

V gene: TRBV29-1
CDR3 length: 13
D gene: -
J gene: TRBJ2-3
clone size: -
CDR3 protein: CSVEPRGTDTQYF
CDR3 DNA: TGCAGCGTTGAACCCAGGGGTACAGATACGCAGTATTTT

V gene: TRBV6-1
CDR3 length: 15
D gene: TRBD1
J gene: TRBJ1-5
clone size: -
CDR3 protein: CASSGQDNSNQPQHF
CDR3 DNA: TGTGCCAGCAGCGGACAGGATAATAGCAATCAGCCCCAGCATTTT

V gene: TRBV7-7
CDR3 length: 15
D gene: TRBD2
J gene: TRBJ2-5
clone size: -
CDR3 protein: CASSANLADQETQYF
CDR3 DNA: TGTGCTAGCAGCGCTAACCTAGCGGATCAAGAGACCCAGTACTTC

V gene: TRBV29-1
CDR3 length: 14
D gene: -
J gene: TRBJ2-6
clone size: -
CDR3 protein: CSVETGSGANVLTF
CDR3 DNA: TGCAGCGTTGAAACGGGCTCTGGGGCCAACGTCCTGACTTTC

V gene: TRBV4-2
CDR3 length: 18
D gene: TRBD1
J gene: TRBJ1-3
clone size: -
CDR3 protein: CASSQGATGTGLSDTIYF
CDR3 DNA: TGTGCCAGCAGCCAAGGGGCCACCGGGACAGGGCTCAGCGACACCATATATTTT